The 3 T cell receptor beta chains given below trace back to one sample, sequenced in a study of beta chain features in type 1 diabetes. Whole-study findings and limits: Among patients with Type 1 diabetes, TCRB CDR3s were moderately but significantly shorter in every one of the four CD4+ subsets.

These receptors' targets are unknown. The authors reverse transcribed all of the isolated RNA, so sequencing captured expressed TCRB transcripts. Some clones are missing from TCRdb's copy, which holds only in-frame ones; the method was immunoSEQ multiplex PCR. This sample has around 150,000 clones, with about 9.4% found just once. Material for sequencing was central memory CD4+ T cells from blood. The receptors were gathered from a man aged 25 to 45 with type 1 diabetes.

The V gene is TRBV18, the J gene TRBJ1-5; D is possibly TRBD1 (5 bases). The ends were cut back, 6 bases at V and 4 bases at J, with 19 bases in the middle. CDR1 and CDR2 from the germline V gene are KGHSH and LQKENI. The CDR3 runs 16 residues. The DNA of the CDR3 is TGTGCCAGCTCGATAAGGGAGGGGAGTCAGAATCAGCCCCAGCATTTT. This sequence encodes CASSIREGSQNQPQHF. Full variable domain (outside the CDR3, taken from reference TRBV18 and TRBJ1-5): NAGVMQNPRHLVRRRGQEARLRCSPMKGHSHVYWYRQLPEEGLKFMVYLQKENIIDESGMPKERFSAEFPKEGPSILRIQQVVRGDSAAYFCASSIREGSQNQPQHFGDGTRLSIL.

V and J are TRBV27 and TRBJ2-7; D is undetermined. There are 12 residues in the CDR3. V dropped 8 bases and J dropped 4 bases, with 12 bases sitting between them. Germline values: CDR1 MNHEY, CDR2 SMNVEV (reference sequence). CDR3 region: CASVGSRYEQYF. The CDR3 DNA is TGTGCCAGCGTTGGTAGCCGGTACGAGCAGTACTTC.

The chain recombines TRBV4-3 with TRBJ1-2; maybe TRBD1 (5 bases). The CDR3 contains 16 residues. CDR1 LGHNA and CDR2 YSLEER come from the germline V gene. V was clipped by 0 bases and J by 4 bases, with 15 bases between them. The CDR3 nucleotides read TGCGCCAGCAGCCAAGATCCGCGGGGCCGTGCCTATGGCTACACCTTC. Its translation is CASSQDPRGRAYGYTF.